This is a list of T cell receptor beta chains from one sample in a study of OX40 agonist ivuxolimab in advanced cancers. The repertoire was sequenced with immunoSEQ multiplex PCR; TCRdb's copy has only in-frame clones and lacks some. The sample includes tens of thousands of clones, around 88% of them seen just once. This material consisted of CD4+ or CD8+ T cells sorted from blood, taken in a trial of the OX40 agonist ivuxolimab. The receptors were gathered from an adult with an advanced solid tumor such as melanoma, head and neck, liver or kidney cancer. Each CDR3 is given with its conserved first and last residue. The order of the fields is V gene, J gene, clone size, D gene, CDR3 protein, CDR3 DNA. The D gene is left open where the match is weak. The size of a clone is reported for some rows only, either as once, few or many, or as a class for expanded clones.

TRBV9	TRBJ2-2	-	TRBD1	CASSVFRRTGRTGELFF	TGTGCCAGCAGCGTCTTCCGGAGGACAGGGAGAACCGGGGAGCTGTTTTTT
TRBV6-5	TRBJ1-5	-	-	CASSRGGDSNQPQHF	TGTGCCAGCAGCCGCGGGGGGGATAGCAATCAGCCCCAGCATTTT
TRBV9	TRBJ2-1	-	-	CASSVGQSPEQFF	TGTGCCAGCAGCGTAGGACAATCCCCGGAGCAGTTCTTC
TRBV4-1	TRBJ1-2	once	-	CASSQGELGSYGYTF	TGCGCCAGCAGCCAAGGGGAGCTGGGGAGCTATGGCTACACCTTC
TRBV5-5	TRBJ2-1	-	-	CASSFGVGYNEQFF	TGTGCCAGCAGCTTTGGCGTGGGTTACAATGAGCAGTTCTTC
TRBV10-3	TRBJ1-2	few	TRBD1	CAISEAKTGGFDGYTF	TGTGCCATCAGTGAGGCTAAGACAGGGGGTTTTGATGGCTACACCTTC
TRBV6-1	TRBJ2-3	-	TRBD2	CASSDPQREGRDTQYF	TGTGCCAGCAGTGATCCCCAGCGGGAGGGAAGAGATACGCAGTATTTT
TRBV29-1	TRBJ1-2	-	TRBD1	CSVGTGVGYGYTF	TGCAGCGTCGGGACAGGGGTAGGCTATGGCTACACCTTC
TRBV4-1	TRBJ1-1	-	-	CASSQEENTEAFF	TGCGCCAGCAGCCAAGAAGAGAACACTGAAGCTTTCTTT
TRBV4-3	TRBJ2-3	-	-	CASSQYSSRDGDLADTQYF	TGCGCCAGCAGCCAATATTCGAGTCGAGACGGGGACCTGGCGGATACGCAGTATTTT
TRBV12-1	TRBJ1-1	-	-	CASSQGAGSPTEAFF	TGTGCCAGCAGTCAGGGGGCGGGCTCTCCAACTGAAGCTTTCTTT
TRBV6-4	TRBJ2-3	-	TRBD1	CASSPGTGGTDTQYF	TGTGCCAGCAGTCCCGGGACAGGGGGCACAGATACGCAGTATTTT
TRBV15	TRBJ2-7	-	TRBD2	CATSILRGDYEQYF	TGTGCCACCAGCATATTGCGGGGGGACTACGAGCAGTACTTC
TRBV7-7	TRBJ2-1	-	-	CASSLDNYNEQFF	TGTGCCAGCAGCTTGGACAACTACAATGAGCAGTTCTTC
TRBV9	TRBJ2-5	-	-	CASSVAREETQYF	TGTGCCAGCAGCGTAGCGAGGGAAGAGACCCAGTACTTC
TRBV5-1	TRBJ2-3	-	-	CASSWPPGEGPTDTQYF	TGCGCCAGCAGCTGGCCCCCAGGGGAGGGCCCCACAGATACGCAGTATTTT
TRBV5-5	TRBJ2-7	few	-	CASSPLAYEQYF	TGTGCCAGCAGCCCTCTGGCCTACGAGCAGTACTTC
TRBV11-2	TRBJ2-1	-	-	CASSLDIVGYNEQFF	TGTGCCAGCAGCCTCGACATTGTGGGATACAATGAGCAGTTCTTC
TRBV27	TRBJ1-3	-	-	CASSFGASGNTIYF	TGTGCCAGCAGTTTCGGTGCATCTGGAAACACCATATATTTT
TRBV28	TRBJ1-1	-	-	CASSSFRTALNTEAFF	TGTGCCAGCAGTTCATTCCGGACAGCCTTGAACACTGAAGCTTTCTTT
TRBV9	TRBJ2-5	-	-	CASSVGWGRETQYF	TGTGCCAGCAGCGTAGGATGGGGGCGGGAGACCCAGTACTTC
TRBV2	TRBJ1-2	-	-	CGCRPSAENYGYTF	TGTGGGTGCCGTCCATCAGCAGAAAACTATGGCTACACCTTC
TRBV7-9	TRBJ2-1	few	TRBD1	CASASPPRGSNEQFF	TGTGCCAGCGCTTCCCCGCCCAGGGGGAGCAATGAGCAGTTCTTC
TRBV19	TRBJ2-7	-	TRBD1	CASSRTGGNEQYF	TGTGCCAGTAGTCGGACAGGGGGCAACGAGCAGTACTTC
TRBV27	TRBJ1-2	-	TRBD1	CASSPETGVNYGYTF	TGTGCCAGCAGTCCAGAGACAGGGGTTAACTATGGCTACACCTTC
TRBV7-6	TRBJ2-1	-	-	CASSFSNNEQFF	TGTGCCAGCAGCTTTTCAAACAATGAGCAGTTCTTC
TRBV6-1	TRBJ2-5	-	-	CASGRDEGLAQYF	TGTGCCAGCGGGCGGGACGAGGGGTTGGCCCAGTACTTC
TRBV7-8	TRBJ2-2	-	-	CASSPGSGELFF	TGTGCCAGCAGCCCAGGGTCCGGGGAGCTGTTTTTT
TRBV5-8	TRBJ1-3	-	-	CASSYAAGNTIYF	TGTGCCAGCAGCTACGCCGCGGGAAACACCATATATTTT
TRBV7-9	TRBJ2-3	-	TRBD2	CASHWGDYGRTGTDTQYF	TGTGCCAGCCACTGGGGAGACTACGGGAGGACGGGCACAGATACGCAGTATTTT
TRBV30	TRBJ1-6	once	-	CAWTSDRVNSPLHF	TGTGCCTGGACTTCCGACCGGGTGAATTCACCCCTCCACTTT
TRBV19	TRBJ1-2	-	-	CASSQTPWDGGYTF	TGTGCCAGTAGTCAAACCCCCTGGGACGGCGGCTACACCTTC
TRBV7-9	TRBJ1-1	-	TRBD1	CASSLEGGTGLAEAFF	TGTGCCAGCAGCTTAGAAGGGGGGACAGGGCTCGCTGAAGCTTTCTTT
TRBV10-3	TRBJ2-5	-	TRBD1	CAISGGSQGAVETQYF	TGTGCCATCAGTGGGGGATCTCAGGGGGCAGTGGAGACCCAGTACTTC
TRBV7-9	TRBJ2-1	-	TRBD2	CASSPASGRLNEQFF	TGTGCCAGCAGCCCGGCTAGCGGGAGATTGAATGAGCAGTTCTTC